These 32 T cell receptor beta chains were sequenced from one sample in a study of T cell responses to AZD1222 COVID-19 vaccine. TCRdb's copy holds only in-frame clones and misses some; the assay was immunoSEQ multiplex PCR. The repertoire holds 150,000 to 200,000 clones, over 85% seen once, with roughly 3.9% in the top ten. Specimen: peripheral blood, collected on day 0 of AZD1222 vaccination. The source of these receptors is an adult in good health.

CDR3 nucleotides: TGCAGCGTTGCTGACAGGGGGAATCAGCCCCAGCATTTT. Its translation is CSVADRGNQPQHF. V gene TRBV29-1 combines with J gene TRBJ1-5, with 9 bases lining up with TRBD1. The CDR3 length is 13 residues. V lost 4 bases, J lost 4 bases, and 2 bases stayed unmatched. Germline CDR1 reads SQVTM; CDR2 reads ANQGSEA.

The chain is built from TRBV6-5 and TRBJ2-1, with TRBD2 matching 12 bases. With V trimmed by 9 bases and J by 7 bases, 10 bases remained unmatched. The germline V gene has CDR1 MNHEY and CDR2 SVGAGI. The CDR3 is made up of 15 amino acids. The CDR3 DNA sequence: TGTGCCAGTTTACCGGGACTAGCGGGTATGAATGAGCAGTTCTTC. Its protein product is CASLPGLAGMNEQFF.

J is TRBJ2-5 and V is TRBV27, with a tentative D call TRBD2 (6 bases). CDR1 MNHEY and CDR2 SMNVEV come from the germline V gene (reference sequence). The CDR3 is 15 residues long. Trimming left V 7 bases short and J 5 bases short, with 20 bases between. In DNA form, the CDR3 reads TGTGCCAGCAAGTTCGGCGCGGGAATAATGGAGACCCAGTACTTC. Translating it yields CASKFGAGIMETQYF.

The chain links TRBV24-1 to TRBJ1-2, with TRBD1 matching 7 bases. V lost 5 bases and J lost 8; bases outside the gene matches: 7. Germline CDR1 KGHDR, CDR2 SFDVKD. This CDR3 has 13 amino acids. The CDR3 protein is CATSGKRGHGYTF. For the CDR3, the DNA is TGTGCCACCAGTGGTAAAAGGGGGCACGGCTACACCTTC.

The chain combines TRBV5-1 with TRBJ2-1; possibly TRBD1 or TRBD2 for D (6 bases each). V was clipped by 2 bases and J by 6 bases, with 15 bases between them. From germline, CDR1 is SGHRS and CDR2 YFSETQ. This CDR3 has 15 residues. The CDR3 DNA reads TGCGCCAGCAGCTTCAACGGGGGCACATCCAATGAGCAGTTCTTC. This sequence encodes CASSFNGGTSNEQFF. Based on the CDR3 plus reference TRBV5-1 and TRBJ2-1, the full variable domain is KAGVTQTPRYLIKTRGQQVTLSCSPISGHRSVSWYQQTPGQGLQFLFEYFSETQRNKGNFPGRFSGRQFSNSRSEMNVSTLELGDSALYLCASSFNGGTSNEQFFGPGTRLTVL.

The V call is TRBV12-3 or TRBV12-4, the J call TRBJ2-2; possibly TRBD2 for D (6 bases). This CDR3 is 12 amino acids long. Trimming removed 8 bases from V and 5 bases from J, with 9 bases in between. The CDR3 DNA reads TGTGCCAGCCGGAGGGAGACCGGGGAGCTGTTTTTT. Translated: CASRRETGELFF.

The chain recombines TRBV3-1 (or the pseudogene TRBV3-2) with TRBJ1-5; possibly TRBD1 for D (5 bases). V was cut by 3 bases and J by 2 bases, with 8 bases left in between. The CDR3 is made up of 14 amino acids. Germline-derived CDR1 and CDR2 are LGHDT and YNNKEL (reference sequence). The CDR3 reads CASSHGGGNQPQHF. In nucleotides, the CDR3 is TGTGCCAGCAGCCATGGAGGGGGCAATCAGCCCCAGCATTTT.

The chain links TRBV6-5 to TRBJ1-3, with a possible D match to TRBD1 (6 bases). Deletions cut 6 bases from V and 4 bases from J, with 13 bases between. The CDR3 runs to 14 residues. CDR1 is MNHEY and CDR2 is SVGAGI in the germline V gene. This chain's CDR3 is CASSRATGGNTIYF. CDR3 in DNA: TGTGCCAGCAGCCGCGCGACAGGAGGAAACACCATATATTTT.

The genes are TRBV6-5 and TRBJ1-2; D is perhaps TRBD1 (5 bases). Germline V CDR1 and CDR2: MNHEY, SVGAGI. The V and J ends lost 5 bases and 8 bases respectively, with 9 bases between them. CDR3 length equals 11 residues. This chain's CDR3 is CASSRGLGYTF. The CDR3, as DNA: TGTGCCAGCAGTCGGGGCTTGGGCTACACCTTC.

The J gene is TRBJ1-4, the V gene TRBV18; 11 nucleotides align to TRBD1. CDR1 and CDR2 (germline): KGHSH, LQKENI. The junction had 6 bases not matched to a gene; V was cut back by 3 bases and J by 6 bases. The CDR3 is 16 amino acids. The CDR3 reads CASSPQGQGAYEKLFF. The CDR3 DNA reads TGTGCCAGCTCACCGCAAGGACAGGGGGCATATGAAAAACTGTTTTTT.

The rearrangement links TRBV18 to TRBJ2-7; 7 nucleotides line up with TRBD1. The CDR3 runs 16 residues. Unmatched junction bases numbered 12, after V lost 6 bases and J lost 1 base. The germline gives CDR1 KGHSH, CDR2 LQKENI. The CDR3 here is CASSPGIGTESYEQYF. The CDR3 DNA reads TGTGCCAGCTCGCCGGGAATTGGGACAGAGTCCTACGAGCAGTACTTC.

This clone came up once. The chain is built from TRBV7-9 and TRBJ1-2; TRBD1 might be the D (6 bases). This CDR3 has 16 amino acids. Trimming took 5 bases from V and 4 from J, leaving 20 bases between them. From germline, CDR1 is SEHNR and CDR2 FQNEAQ (reference sequence). CDR3 residues: CASSPTVGGRLYGYTF. The CDR3 DNA is TGTGCCAGCAGCCCCACCGTGGGGGGCAGACTCTATGGCTACACCTTC.

V and J are TRBV18 and TRBJ2-1, with D tentatively TRBD2 (6 bases). Germline CDR1 is KGHSH and CDR2 is LQKENI. V was shortened by 0 bases and J by 9 bases, with 18 bases between the two germline ends. CDR3 length equals 16 residues. CDR3 nucleotides: TGTGCCAGCTCACCACCGCCAGGACTAATGATAGGTGAGCAGTTCTTC. This gives the protein CASSPPPGLMIGEQFF.

This chain links TRBV7-2 with TRBJ1-5; D is unclear. The CDR3 has 15 residues. Deletions cut 3 bases from V and 0 bases from J, with 9 bases between. Germline-derived CDR1 and CDR2 are SGHTA and FQGNSA. CDR3 protein: CASSFRQNSNQPQHF. In nucleotides, the CDR3 is TGTGCCAGCAGCTTCCGGCAGAATAGCAATCAGCCCCAGCATTTT.

The chain couples TRBV20-1 to TRBJ1-5; a weak D match, TRBD1 (5 bases). Per germline, CDR1 DFQATT and CDR2 SNEGSKA (reference sequence). Trimming shortened V by 3 bases and J by 5 bases, and 11 bases separated the two germline ends. The CDR3 sequence is 13 residues long. The CDR3 DNA reads TGCAGTGCTAGTGGGACCGTTGATCAGCCCCAGCATTTT. Protein product: CSASGTVDQPQHF.

The rearrangement uses TRBV1 and TRBJ2-1; the table names TRBD2, a call not compared with the DNA. TRBV1 represents a pseudogene. The CDR3 loop spans 15 amino acids. The CDR3 nucleotides are TGCACCAGCAGCCAAGATTCCGGCGGATACAATGAGCAGTTCTTC. This gives the protein CTSSQDSGGYNEQFF.

The chain links TRBV7-9 to TRBJ1-5, with TRBD1 matching 12 bases. The CDR3 runs to 17 residues. Germline V gene sequence: CDR1 SEHNR, CDR2 FQNEAQ (reference sequence). The J segment lost 0 bases and the V segment lost 3 bases, leaving 3 bases of the junction unmatched. CDR3 in DNA: TGTGCCAGCAGCTTCGGGACAGGGGGCTATAGCAATCAGCCCCAGCATTTT. This translates into CASSFGTGGYSNQPQHF.

The chain is built from TRBV5-1 and TRBJ1-2; D perhaps matches TRBD1 (5 bases). V shed 0 bases and J shed 2 bases, with 5 bases lying between them. The CDR3 contains 13 residues. Germline CDR1 reads SGHRS; CDR2 reads YFSETQ. CDR3 DNA: TGCGCCAGCAGCTTGGGGACAAACTATGGCTACACCTTC. Protein product: CASSLGTNYGYTF. The variable domain in full, with the rest retrieved from reference TRBV5-1 and TRBJ1-2, is KAGVTQTPRYLIKTRGQQVTLSCSPISGHRSVSWYQQTPGQGLQFLFEYFSETQRNKGNFPGRFSGRQFSNSRSEMNVSTLELGDSALYLCASSLGTNYGYTFGSGTRLTVV.

The V gene is TRBV7-9, the J gene TRBJ1-5, with TRBD1 as a possible D gene (5 bases). Looked up from germline, CDR1 is SEHNR and CDR2 is FQNEAQ (reference sequence). Deletions cut 5 bases from V and 7 bases from J, with 9 bases between. The CDR3 covers 12 residues. CDR3 in DNA: TGTGCCAGCAGCCTCGGGACGCAGCCCCAGCATTTT. It specifies CASSLGTQPQHF.

The rearrangement joins TRBV5-1 to TRBJ1-5; perhaps TRBD1 as D (5 bases). The CDR3 length is 15 residues. CDR1 is SGHRS, CDR2 YFSETQ, per germline. V was shortened by 0 bases and J by 4 bases, with 11 bases between the two germline ends. CDR3 bases: TGCGCCAGCAGCTTGGGGACATCAGAAAATCAGCCCCAGCATTTT. Protein sequence: CASSLGTSENQPQHF. Full variable domain (remainder filled in from reference TRBV5-1 and TRBJ1-5): KAGVTQTPRYLIKTRGQQVTLSCSPISGHRSVSWYQQTPGQGLQFLFEYFSETQRNKGNFPGRFSGRQFSNSRSEMNVSTLELGDSALYLCASSLGTSENQPQHFGDGTRLSIL.

The gene calls are TRBV27 and TRBJ2-1; 10 bases are a match to TRBD2. Trimming removed 3 bases from V and 3 bases from J; junction bases left unmatched: 2. The CDR3 consists of 15 residues. Germline V CDR1 and CDR2: MNHEY, SMNVEV (reference sequence). DNA of the CDR3: TGTGCCAGCAGTTTCGGGACTAGCGACTACAATGAGCAGTTCTTC. Translating it yields CASSFGTSDYNEQFF.

This clone was observed a handful of times. This same CDR3 is encoded by further DNA sequences in the sample. The J gene is TRBJ2-3, the V gene TRBV5-1; D call uncertain. Trimming took off 4 bases at V and 0 bases at J, with 3 bases between the two ends. CDR1 is SGHRS, CDR2 YFSETQ, per germline. There are 12 residues in the CDR3. This CDR3 is CASSLSTDTQYF. The CDR3, as DNA: TGCGCCAGCAGCCTTAGCACAGATACGCAGTATTTT.

The chain joins TRBV5-6 to TRBJ2-5; D remains ambiguous. The CDR3 is made up of 11 amino acids. V lost 2 bases and J 5 bases, leaving 4 bases between the germline ends. Germline assignment: CDR1 SGHDT and CDR2 YYEEEE. The CDR3 is CASSFLETQYF. Here the CDR3 DNA reads TGTGCCAGCAGCTTTCTGGAGACCCAGTACTTC.

The chain links TRBV24-1 to TRBJ2-7; the match to TRBD1 covers 9 bases. The junction had 10 bases not matched to a gene; V was cut back by 5 bases and J by 6 bases. This CDR3 contains 15 residues. CDR1 and CDR2 (germline): KGHDR, SFDVKD. CDR3 region: CATSGGDREYAEQYF. The CDR3 DNA reads as TGTGCCACCAGTGGAGGGGACAGGGAGTATGCCGAGCAGTACTTC.

The V call is TRBV14, the J call TRBJ2-2; 9 nucleotides line up with TRBD1. This CDR3 has 16 amino acids. V lost 1 base to trimming and J lost 7 bases; unmatched junction nucleotides: 7. Germline assignment: CDR1 SGHDN and CDR2 FVKESK. As DNA, the CDR3 is TGTGCCAGCAGCCAAGCCGGGACAGGGTTTGACGGGGAGCTGTTTTTT. This encodes CASSQAGTGFDGELFF.

V usage is TRBV19 and J usage is TRBJ1-5; no definite D call. CDR1 is LNHDA and CDR2 is SQIVND in the germline V gene (reference sequence). CDR3 size: 16 residues. V was shortened by 2 bases and J by 7 bases, with 18 bases between the two germline ends. The CDR3 is CASSIFRQTIPQPQHF. The CDR3 DNA is TGTGCCAGTAGTATATTTCGGCAGACTATTCCCCAGCCCCAGCATTTT.

The V and J genes are TRBV5-1 and TRBJ2-6; perhaps TRBD1 as D (6 bases). This CDR3 is built from 15 residues. Germline loops: CDR1 SGHRS, CDR2 YFSETQ. V gave up 0 bases and J gave up 2 bases, with 6 bases separating them. CDR3 nucleotides: TGCGCCAGCAGCTTGGACAGGGCTGGGGCCAACGTCCTGACTTTC. Translation gives CASSLDRAGANVLTF.

The sample holds a few counts of this clone. This rearrangement joins TRBV7-8 to TRBJ1-2; tentative D call: TRBD1 (5 bases). Germline CDR1 reads SGHVS; CDR2 reads FQNEAQ. The CDR3 has 18 amino acids. Trimming left V 4 bases short and J 4 bases short, with 25 bases between. This chain's CDR3 is CASSSDLVQQKRGYGYTF. The CDR3 bases are TGTGCCAGCAGCTCCGATCTGGTCCAGCAGAAGAGGGGCTATGGCTACACCTTC.

J is TRBJ1-6 and V is TRBV6-5, with 9 positions matching TRBD1. The CDR3 length is 15 residues. J lost 5 bases, V lost 5 bases, and 4 bases had no gene match. Germline lookup yields CDR1 MNHEY and CDR2 SVGAGI. The DNA for the CDR3 is TGTGCCAGCAGTCCTCGGGACAGGGATAATTCACCCCTCCACTTT. Its translation is CASSPRDRDNSPLHF.

This chain links TRBV13 with TRBJ2-7; TRBD2 matches 8 bases. The CDR3 runs 16 residues. Germline lookup yields CDR1 PRHDT and CDR2 FYEKMQ (reference sequence). V lost 0 bases, J lost 2 bases, and 6 bases stayed unmatched. As DNA, the CDR3 is TGTGCCAGCAGCTTAGGCCGTCGGGGGGGGACCTACGAGCAGTACTTC. Protein product: CASSLGRRGGTYEQYF.

This chain's CDR3 is CASSSQGERYGYTF. CDR3 in DNA: TGTGCCAGCAGTTCCCAGGGGGAGAGGTATGGCTACACCTTC. J is TRBJ1-2 and V is TRBV27, with 7 bases identical to TRBD1. CDR3 length equals 14 residues. V lost 4 bases, J lost 5 bases, and 7 bases stayed unmatched. The germline V gene encodes CDR1 MNHEY and CDR2 SMNVEV (reference sequence).

The genes are TRBV11-2 and TRBJ1-1; no reliable D call. This CDR3 comprises 14 residues. In germline, CDR1 is SGHAT, CDR2 FQNNGV. V was trimmed by 4 bases and J by 9 bases, leaving 18 bases between them. CDR3 sequence: CASSSSGRLQKAFF. CDR3 in DNA: TGTGCCAGCAGCTCCTCGGGCAGGTTACAAAAAGCTTTCTTT.